The clone carrying this T cell receptor beta chain was counted once. There are 12 residues in the CDR3. V lost 8 bases to trimming and J lost 8 bases, with 13 bases between them. The germline V gene encodes CDR1 SGHTA and CDR2 FQGTGA. This entry is derived from a study of shared clonotypes between healthy human individuals. Here immunoSEQ multiplex PCR was the method, and the copy in TCRdb shows in-frame clones only, minus some. Here the sample spans 600,000 to 750,000 clones, around 91% being singletons. Each CD8 memory set brought CD45RO+ cells together with CCR7-negative CD45RA+ TemRA cells. The chain is built from TRBV7-3 and TRBJ2-1, with D perhaps matching TRBD2 (6 bases). The clonotype comes from a man younger than 30 in good health. Some clones in this sample may be carry-over from other donors' samples. Material for sequencing was memory CD8+ T cells from PBMCs. The subset denotes: CD45RO+ cells pooled with CCR7-negative TemRA cells. CDR3 in amino acids: CASERENHEQFF. CDR3 sequence (DNA): TGTGCCAGCGAACGGGAGAATCATGAGCAGTTCTTC.